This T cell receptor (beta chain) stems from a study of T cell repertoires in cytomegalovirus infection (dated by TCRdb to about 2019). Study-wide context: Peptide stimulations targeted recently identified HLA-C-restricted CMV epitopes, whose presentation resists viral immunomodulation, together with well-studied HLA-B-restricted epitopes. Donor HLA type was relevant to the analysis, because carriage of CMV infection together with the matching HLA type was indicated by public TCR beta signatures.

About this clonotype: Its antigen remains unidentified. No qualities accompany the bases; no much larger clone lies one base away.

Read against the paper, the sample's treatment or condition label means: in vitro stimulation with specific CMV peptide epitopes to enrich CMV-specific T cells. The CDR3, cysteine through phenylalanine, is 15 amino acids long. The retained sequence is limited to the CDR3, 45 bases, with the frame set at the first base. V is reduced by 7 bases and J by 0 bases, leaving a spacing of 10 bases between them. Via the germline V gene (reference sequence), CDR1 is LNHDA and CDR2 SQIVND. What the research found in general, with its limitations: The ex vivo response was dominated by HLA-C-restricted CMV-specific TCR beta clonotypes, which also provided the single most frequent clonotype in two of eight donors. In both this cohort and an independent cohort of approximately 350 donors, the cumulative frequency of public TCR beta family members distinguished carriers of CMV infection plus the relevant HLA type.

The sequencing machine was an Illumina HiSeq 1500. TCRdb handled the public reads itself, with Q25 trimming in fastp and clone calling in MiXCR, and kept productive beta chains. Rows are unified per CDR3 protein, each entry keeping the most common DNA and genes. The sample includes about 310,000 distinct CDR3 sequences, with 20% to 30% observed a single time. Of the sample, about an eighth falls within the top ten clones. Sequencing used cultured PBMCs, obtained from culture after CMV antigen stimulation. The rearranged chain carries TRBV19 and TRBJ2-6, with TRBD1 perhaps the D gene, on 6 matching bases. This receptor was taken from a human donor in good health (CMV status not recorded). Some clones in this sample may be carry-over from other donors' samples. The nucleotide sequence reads TGTGCCAGTACTCGGACAGTCTCTGGGGCCAACGTCCTGACTTTC. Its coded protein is CASTRTVSGANVLTF.